Following are 10 T cell receptor beta chains from one sample sequenced in a study of blood T cells in healthy people across ages. A sample-barcoded 5' primer and a J-beta primer mix were used in a second PCR of about 6 to 12 cycles. Each CDR3 protein is one row after TCRdb ran MiXCR on the 5' RACE reads. Among some 1.5 million distinct CDR3 sequences listed, 28% were seen once. Specimen: blood. Receptors were obtained from a woman aged 30 to 39 in good health.

The chain combines TRBV5-1 with TRBJ2-1; D ambiguous. The CDR3 consists of 14 residues. Germline V gives CDR1 SGHRS, CDR2 YFSETQ. V shed 0 bases and J shed 4 bases, with 8 bases lying between them. CDR3 protein: CASSLAQVYNEQFF. CDR3 DNA: TGCGCCAGCAGCTTGGCGCAGGTGTACAATGAGCAGTTCTTC. The entire variable domain, with the rest obtained from reference TRBV5-1 and TRBJ2-1, is as follows: KAGVTQTPRYLIKTRGQQVTLSCSPISGHRSVSWYQQTPGQGLQFLFEYFSETQRNKGNFPGRFSGRQFSNSRSEMNVSTLELGDSALYLCASSLAQVYNEQFFGPGTRLTVL.

This clonotype was found many times. This chain joins TRBV12-3 or TRBV12-4 and TRBJ2-3; TRBD2 agrees at 10 bases. With V trimmed by 2 bases and J by 2 bases, 4 bases remained unmatched. The CDR3 consists of 16 residues. The CDR3 DNA reads TGTGCCAGCAGTTTATTAGCGGGGGGCTTCACAGATACGCAGTATTTT. Protein product: CASSLLAGGFTDTQYF.

The V and J genes are TRBV20-1 and TRBJ1-1; no clear D gene. With 2 bases removed from V and 3 bases from J, the gap between germline ends came to 16 bases. Germline V gene data show CDR1 as DFQATT and CDR2 as SNEGSKA (reference sequence). The CDR3 sequence is 15 residues long. In DNA form, the CDR3 reads TGCAGTGCTAGAACGATCAGGACGGCCCACACTGAAGCTTTCTTT. Translated, it gives CSARTIRTAHTEAFF.

This clonotype was seen a handful of times. The chain employs TRBV4-3 and TRBJ2-7; 8 bases match TRBD1. V gave up 6 bases and J gave up 2 bases; unmatched junction bases: 9. Germline CDR1 and CDR2: LGHNA and YSLEER. The CDR3 length is 15 residues. The CDR3 here is CASSWDATGAYEQYF. For the CDR3, the DNA is TGCGCCAGCAGTTGGGACGCGACAGGGGCCTACGAGCAGTACTTC.

This clonotype is a singleton in its sample. A single base separates this from a much larger clone, so it may be a read error. The chain is built from TRBV5-1 and TRBJ2-4; possible D gene TRBD2, 7 bases. V gave up 3 bases and J gave up 13 bases, with 23 bases separating them. This CDR3 has 15 amino acids. Per germline, CDR1 SGHRS and CDR2 YFSETQ. CDR3 protein: CASSSGAGAADVQYF. CDR3 nucleotide sequence: TGCGCCAGCAGCTCAGGGGCGGGGGCGGCGGACGTGCAGTACTTC.

The rearrangement uses TRBV19 and TRBJ2-1, with 12 bases fitting TRBD2. With V trimmed by 6 bases and J by 4 bases, 7 bases remained unmatched. The CDR3 length is 16 residues. CDR1 and CDR2 from the germline V gene are LNHDA and SQIVND (reference sequence). The CDR3 coding sequence is TGTGCCAGTAGACTAACTAGCGGGGGGCTTTACAATGAGCAGTTCTTC. This translates into CASRLTSGGLYNEQFF.

V is TRBV25-1 and J is TRBJ1-2; 7 bases agree with TRBD1. This CDR3 is 16 amino acids long. Germline CDR1 is MGHDK and CDR2 is SYGVNS. With V trimmed by 11 bases and J by 5 bases, 20 bases remained unmatched. The DNA of the CDR3 is TGTGCCGGCGTTGACAGCAACAGGGGAGGGGAATATGGCTACACCTTC. Encoded protein: CAGVDSNRGGEYGYTF.

About this clonotype: This may be a read error, as it is one base from a much larger clone. The V gene is TRBV5-1, the J gene TRBJ2-5; D perhaps matches TRBD2 (5 bases). Germline values: CDR1 SGHRS, CDR2 YFSETQ. The CDR3 loop spans 14 amino acids. V dropped 0 bases and J dropped 11 bases, with 17 bases sitting between them. CDR3 nucleotide sequence: TGCGCCAGCAGCTTGGTGATCGGGGTAGGTGAGCAGTACTTC. Amino acids: CASSLVIGVGEQYF.

The sample holds a few counts of this clonotype. The V and J genes are TRBV12-5 and TRBJ1-1; D is ambiguous. Trimming cost V 4 bases and J 6 bases, with 24 bases left between them. CDR3 size: 17 residues. CDR1 and CDR2 from the germline V gene are LGHNT and FRNRAP. The CDR3 here is CASGSSSPTRDRAEAFF. In DNA form, the CDR3 reads TGTGCTAGTGGTTCGTCCTCCCCCACTCGGGATCGGGCTGAAGCTTTCTTT.

This clonotype was counted between two and nine times. This chain joins TRBV20-1 and TRBJ2-7; possibly TRBD1 for D (6 bases). The end of the DNA fits TRBJ2-5 better, so the J call may be wrong. CDR1 DFQATT and CDR2 SNEGSKA come from the germline V gene (reference sequence). The CDR3 sequence is 15 residues long. The CDR3 loop reads CSARPPRQAQETQYF. DNA for the CDR3: TGCAGCGCTCGGCCCCCCCGACAGGCCCAAGAGACCCAGTACTTC.